Below, 19 T cell receptor beta chains from the same sample are listed, as sequenced in a study of T cell responses to AZD1222 COVID-19 vaccine. Produced via immunoSEQ multiplex PCR; TCRdb's table is partial and in-frame only. The sample contains 99,000 or so clones, around 87% of which appear only once. Sequences were derived from peripheral blood, sampled on day 0 of AZD1222 vaccination. These receptors were taken from an adult in good health.

This clone appeared a few times. The rearrangement links TRBV6-4 to TRBJ2-2; D is undetermined. Trimming left V 8 bases short and J 5 bases short, with 15 bases between. Per germline, CDR1 MRHNA and CDR2 SNTAGT. The length of the CDR3 is 14 residues. The CDR3 DNA is TGTGCCAGCTCCCCATTATTTGAAACCGGGGAGCTGTTTTTT. This translates into CASSPLFETGELFF.

This chain connects TRBV7-2 to TRBJ2-2, with D unclear. With 6 bases removed from V and 1 base from J, the gap between germline ends came to 9 bases. This CDR3 has 14 amino acids. Germline V gene sequence: CDR1 SGHTA, CDR2 FQGNSA. DNA of the CDR3: TGTGCCAGCAGGTCAGCTCAGAACACCGGGGAGCTGTTTTTT. Its translation: CASRSAQNTGELFF.

The chain uses TRBV7-2 and TRBJ2-7; D call uncertain. CDR1 is SGHTA, CDR2 FQGNSA, per germline. The V end was cut by 1 base, the J end by 1 base, with 8 bases between. The CDR3 runs 14 residues. CDR3 sequence: CASSLGYKSYEQYF. The CDR3 DNA reads as TGTGCCAGCAGCTTAGGTTACAAATCCTACGAGCAGTACTTC.

V usage is TRBV7-8 and J usage is TRBJ2-3; D might be TRBD1 or TRBD2, each matching 5 bases. Trimming pared 5 bases from V and 5 bases from J, leaving 20 bases between. CDR1 and CDR2 (germline): SGHVS, FQNEAQ. The CDR3 consists of 16 residues. CDR3 residues: CASSGQLVTGGDTQYF. CDR3 DNA sequence: TGTGCCAGCAGCGGTCAACTAGTTACAGGTGGAGATACGCAGTATTTT.

The V and J genes are TRBV5-6 and TRBJ1-1; D might be TRBD1 (6 bases). Trimming took off 0 bases at V and 4 bases at J, with 10 bases between the two ends. Per the germline V gene, CDR1 is SGHDT and CDR2 is YYEEEE. This CDR3 spans 14 amino acids. The CDR3: CASSLGQASTEAFF. Written as DNA, the CDR3 is TGTGCCAGCAGCTTGGGACAGGCGAGCACTGAAGCTTTCTTT.

This clone was seen a few times. This sequence joins TRBV6-4 and TRBJ2-3; 9 bases agree with TRBD2. This CDR3 comprises 15 residues. Per the germline V gene, CDR1 is MRHNA and CDR2 is SNTAGT. The trim removed 3 bases at V and 2 bases at J, leaving 3 bases unmatched. The CDR3 protein is CASSELAGHTDTQYF. The CDR3 coding sequence is TGTGCCAGCAGTGAGCTAGCGGGGCACACAGATACGCAGTATTTT.

The chain recombines TRBV27 with TRBJ2-7; unclear D gene. The germline gives CDR1 MNHEY, CDR2 SMNVEV (reference sequence). CDR3 length equals 14 residues. The germline V and J ends were trimmed by 5 bases and 2 bases, with 13 bases remaining between them. The CDR3 DNA reads as TGTGCCAGCAGTCCAGTAACAGAAGCCTACGAGCAGTACTTC. It encodes CASSPVTEAYEQYF.

A word on this clone: The same CDR3 can be traced to other DNA sequences in this sample. This chain connects TRBV14 to TRBJ1-4; D gene ambiguous. V was pared by 4 bases and J by 8 bases, with 8 bases between. The CDR3 contains 12 residues. Germline V gene sequence: CDR1 SGHDN, CDR2 FVKESK. The DNA of the CDR3 is TGTGCCAGCAGCCTCAGAGGCGAAAAACTGTTTTTT. This gives the protein CASSLRGEKLFF.

V and J are TRBV27 and TRBJ1-1; no clear D gene. CDR3 length equals 12 residues. V was pared by 2 bases and J by 8 bases, with 9 bases between. Germline V gene lookup returns CDR1 MNHEY and CDR2 SMNVEV (reference sequence). This CDR3 reads CASSLRLSEAFF. CDR3 sequence (DNA): TGTGCCAGCAGTTTAAGGCTAAGCGAAGCTTTCTTT.

This chain joins TRBV19 and TRBJ2-1; D not resolved. V dropped 1 base and J dropped 7 bases, with 11 bases sitting between them. Germline assignment: CDR1 LNHDA and CDR2 SQIVND (reference sequence). This CDR3 is 14 amino acids long. CDR3 region: CASSIGHRSNEQFF. CDR3 in DNA: TGTGCCAGTAGTATAGGGCACAGAAGTAATGAGCAGTTCTTC.

This clone was recorded once. The rearrangement joins TRBV19 to TRBJ1-1; D gene uncertain. Germline V gives CDR1 LNHDA, CDR2 SQIVND (reference sequence). This CDR3 has 15 residues. V gave up 1 base and J gave up 6 bases, with 15 bases separating them. CDR3 sequence reads: CASSIAQTSLAEAFF. The CDR3 DNA reads TGTGCCAGTAGTATAGCCCAAACCTCCCTGGCTGAAGCTTTCTTT.

The V call is TRBV10-3, the J call TRBJ1-2; TRBD1 might be the D (5 bases). Deletions cut 8 bases from V and 0 bases from J, with 10 bases between. Germline values: CDR1 ENHRY, CDR2 SYGVKD. The CDR3 covers 13 residues. The CDR3 sequence: CAIGAEANYGYTF. As DNA, the CDR3 is TGTGCCATCGGGGCAGAAGCTAACTATGGCTACACCTTC.

The chain combines TRBV6-1 with TRBJ1-1; TRBD1 might be the D (5 bases). This CDR3 has 12 amino acids. The V and J ends lost 3 bases and 4 bases respectively, with 6 bases between them. Germline loops: CDR1 MNHNS, CDR2 SASEGT. CDR3 nucleotides: TGTGCCAGCAGTGAGCAGGGCACTGAAGCTTTCTTT. Amino acids: CASSEQGTEAFF.

The chain combines TRBV10-3 with TRBJ1-5; D remains unclear. CDR3 length equals 14 residues. Germline V CDR1 and CDR2: ENHRY, SYGVKD. Trimming removed 3 bases at V and 11 bases at J, with 17 bases between. CDR3 region: CAISENSAIPSQHF. CDR3 sequence (DNA): TGTGCCATCAGTGAAAACTCCGCTATCCCCTCCCAGCATTTT.

This clone has only a few counts. The chain links TRBV7-3 to TRBJ2-1, with D possibly being TRBD1 or TRBD2 (5 bases each). The CDR3 sequence is 16 residues long. V was pared by 3 bases and J by 1 base, with 13 bases between. CDR1 is SGHTA and CDR2 is FQGTGA in the germline V gene. In nucleotides, the CDR3 is TGTGCCAGCAGCTTGGGAACCGGGACGTCCTACAATGAGCAGTTCTTC. Translated, it gives CASSLGTGTSYNEQFF.

The V gene is TRBV10-3, the J gene TRBJ1-1; 9 bases are shared with TRBD1. CDR1 and CDR2 (germline): ENHRY, SYGVKD. V dropped 1 base and J dropped 3; count of bases not matched to a gene: 3. This CDR3 contains 15 residues. This CDR3 reads CAISELQGADTEAFF. CDR3 nucleotides: TGTGCCATCAGTGAGTTACAGGGGGCGGACACTGAAGCTTTCTTT.

The CDR3, as DNA: TGTGCCAGCTCAGACCTCCGGATGGGAACAGATACGCAGTATTTT. This gives the protein CASSDLRMGTDTQYF. The chain uses TRBV18 and TRBJ2-3; D is uncertain. The CDR3 covers 15 residues. In germline, CDR1 is KGHSH, CDR2 LQKENI. Trimming removed 5 bases from V and 3 bases from J, with 15 bases in between.

The gene calls are TRBV19 and TRBJ1-1; 8 bases agree with TRBD1. V gave up 6 bases and J gave up 0 bases; unmatched junction bases: 9. The CDR3 extends over 16 amino acids. The germline V gene encodes CDR1 LNHDA and CDR2 SQIVND (reference sequence). The CDR3 loop reads CASRSGTGGVNTEAFF. CDR3 nucleotides: TGTGCCAGTAGATCCGGGACAGGAGGAGTGAACACTGAAGCTTTCTTT.

V gene TRBV3-1 (or the pseudogene TRBV3-2) combines with J gene TRBJ2-2, with unresolved D. The CDR3 covers 15 residues. Looked up from germline, CDR1 is LGHDT and CDR2 is YNNKEL (reference sequence). Trimming cost V 1 base and J 1 base, with 7 bases left between them. The CDR3 region is CASSQGSENTGELFF. Written as DNA, the CDR3 is TGTGCCAGCAGCCAAGGGTCAGAGAACACCGGGGAGCTGTTTTTT.